This T cell receptor beta chain was documented in a study of shared clonotypes between healthy human individuals. As concerns this clone: Its antigen remains unknown.

Clones were read by immunoSEQ multiplex PCR, and TCRdb kept only the in-frame ones, dropping some. The profile shows roughly 2.6 million clones, approximately 90% of them singletons. Overall study results and limits: Around 5% was the fraction of naive CD4 clonotypes found shared across several donors. The rarefaction results pointed to incomplete sorted-subset sequencing despite large depth.

Adults of Caucasian background living in Nashville, Tennessee made up all donors. There are 15 residues in the CDR3. Trimming took off 1 base at V and 1 base at J, with 10 bases between the two ends. Germline V gives CDR1 SEHNR, CDR2 FQNEAQ (reference sequence). The rearrangement uses TRBV7-9 and TRBJ1-1; D uncertain. Sequencing input: naive CD4+ T cells sorted from blood. Subset reported: CD45RA+ positively selected. This clonotype was obtained from a man aged 18 to 35 in good health. The CDR3 DNA follows: TGTGCCAGCAGCTTAGAAGGTATTTCGAACACTGAAGCTTTCTTT. It translates to CASSLEGISNTEAFF.